The sequence of this T cell receptor (beta chain) was determined in a study of T cells in Graves' hyperthyroidism and ophthalmopathy. Exclusion followed for patients with uncontrolled infection, other autoimmune disease, pregnancy or lactation. There were TCR beta CDR3 regions amplified from RNA transcripts. A set of HTBI primers served as the primers for a first-round RT-PCR of the TCR CDR3. Each CDR3 protein gets one entry after TCRdb re-called the multiplex PCR reads with MiXCR. The sample lists about 410,000 distinct CDR3 sequences, around 15% occurring once. This clonotype turned up a few times. The antigen is unknown. Trimming removed 4 bases at V and 2 bases at J, with 12 bases between. This CDR3 spans 15 amino acids. CDR1 SGHAT and CDR2 FQDESV come from the germline V gene (reference sequence). Study-wide results and limits: Most thyroid-expanded clonotypes above 0.001 were also found in blood.

The sequenced material came from blood. V and J are TRBV11-1 and TRBJ2-1; TRBD2 is a possible D gene (7 bases). The TCR was taken from a woman in her thirties with Graves' ophthalmopathy. CDR3 protein: CASSSRGATYNEQFF. The CDR3, as DNA: TGTGCCAGCAGCTCTCGGGGGGCTACCTACAATGAGCAGTTCTTC.